The rows below give T cell receptor beta chains drawn from one sample of a study of control samples from healthy donors and cancer patients. TCRdb's copy holds only in-frame clones and misses some; the assay was immunoSEQ multiplex PCR. The repertoire includes 260,000 or so clones, roughly four fifths of them detected once, and more than 10% sits in the top ten. Sequencing input: PBMCs. The origin of the receptors is a woman in her sixties or seventies with lung cancer. Each CDR3 is given with its conserved first and last residue. D genes are given only for firm matches. Only some rows state a clone size, as once, few, many or a class for expanded clones.

size,V,J,D,DNA,CDR3
-,TRBV3-1/TRBV3-2,TRBJ2-5,TRBD1,TGTGCCAGCAGCCAAACCCAACAGGGGTCGGAGACCCAGTACTTC,CASSQTQQGSETQYF
-,TRBV27,TRBJ1-5,-,TGTGCCAGCACCACCGGCCCTTATAGCAATCAGCCCCAGCATTTT,CASTTGPYSNQPQHF
-,TRBV3-1/TRBV3-2,TRBJ1-3,-,TGTGCCAGCAGCCAAAGATCAGGGACGGGTGGAAACACCATATATTTT,CASSQRSGTGGNTIYF
-,TRBV27,TRBJ2-1,TRBD1,TGTGCCAGCAGGGCCGGACAGGCCTATGAGCAGTTCTTC,CASRAGQAYEQFF
few,TRBV9,TRBJ2-1,TRBD1,TGTGCCAGCAGCGTAGGAAGGGGGCTTAGTGAGCAGTTCTTC,CASSVGRGLSEQFF
-,TRBV5-1,TRBJ1-1,-,TGCGCCAGCAGCCGGGACCTAGGTGGCACTGAAGCTTTCTTT,CASSRDLGGTEAFF
-,TRBV19,TRBJ2-3,TRBD1,TGTGCCAGTAGTATACCCGGGACAGGGAGCACAGATACGCAGTATTTT,CASSIPGTGSTDTQYF
-,TRBV5-4,TRBJ1-1,-,TGTGCCAGCAGCTTGAAGGCGGGGAACACTGAAGCTTTCTTT,CASSLKAGNTEAFF
-,TRBV28,TRBJ1-1,TRBD1,TGTGCCAGCAGTTCGCCGGGCCCTACAGGGGGAAGAACTGAAGCTTTCTTT,CASSSPGPTGGRTEAFF
once,TRBV7-2,TRBJ2-3,-,TGTGCCAGCAGCTTACAAGCGACTACAGATACGCAGTATTTT,CASSLQATTDTQYF
-,TRBV5-6,TRBJ2-7,-,TGTGCCAGCAGAGACAGTAAGAGGAGGTACGAGCAGTACTTC,CASRDSKRRYEQYF
-,TRBV5-1,TRBJ2-1,TRBD2,TGCGCCAGCAGCTTGAGCGGGAGATCCAATGAGCAGTTCTTC,CASSLSGRSNEQFF
-,TRBV5-1,TRBJ2-2,TRBD2,TGCGCCAGCAGCTTGGGGGCGGGAGCCACCGGGGAGCTGTTTTTT,CASSLGAGATGELFF
-,TRBV3-1/TRBV3-2,TRBJ1-6,-,TGTGCCAGCAGCGCCCAAGCCGGGGGGTATAATTCACCCCTCCACTTT,CASSAQAGGYNSPLHF
-,TRBV4-2,TRBJ2-6,-,TGTGCCAGCAGCCAAGTAAGGGGCGGGACTGGGGCCAACGTCCTGACTTTC,CASSQVRGGTGANVLTF
-,TRBV2,TRBJ2-5,-,TGTGCCAGCATGGAAGAGACCCAGTACTTC,CASMEETQYF
few,TRBV27,TRBJ2-3,TRBD1,TGTGCCAGCAGTTTAGACGGGACAGGGGAAGCGGATACGCAGTATTTT,CASSLDGTGEADTQYF
-,TRBV5-1,TRBJ1-2,-,TGCGCCAGCAGCGAGACTGCTGGCTACACCTTC,CASSETAGYTF
-,TRBV5-1,TRBJ1-4,TRBD1,TGCGCCAGCAGCTTGGAAGGGGGCGTAGAAAAACTGTTTTTT,CASSLEGGVEKLFF
-,TRBV12-3/TRBV12-4,TRBJ1-1,-,TGTGCCAGCAGACTGGACAGCCGGGGAGCTTTCTTT,CASRLDSRGAFF
once,TRBV7-9,TRBJ1-5,TRBD1,TGTGCCAGCAACGACAGGGGTGAAGGGCCCCAGCATTTT,CASNDRGEGPQHF
-,TRBV14,TRBJ1-6,-,TGTGCCAGCAGCCCTCCCGGGAGGAGGGGGAATTCACCCCTCCACTTT,CASSPPGRRGNSPLHF